What follows describes a single TCR beta chain. Seattle patients were enrolled while actively infected and followed longitudinally. The entry originates in a study of blood T cell repertoires in COVID-19. Looking at the study overall: Collection of acute and convalescent COVID-19 samples took place in the United States, Italy and Spain.

Per the study methods: By means of reference gene primer amplification, nucleated cell counts were estimated. Produced via immunoSEQ multiplex PCR; TCRdb's table is partial and in-frame only. From that table come the V and J calls and clone size; the DNA was used to work out D and trimming. The repertoire holds a few hundred thousand clones, with roughly 90% as singletons. Sequenced input: peripheral blood. The TCR was taken from a woman younger than 45 with COVID-19, enrolled during active disease.

The CDR3 loop is CASSLERASTDTQYF. CDR3 DNA sequence: TGTGCCAGCAGCTTGGAGCGAGCAAGCACAGATACGCAGTATTTT. V usage is TRBV5-5 and J usage is TRBJ2-3; D uncertain. The ends were cut back, 0 bases at V and 0 bases at J, with 8 bases in the middle. Germline assignment: CDR1 SGHKS and CDR2 YYEKEE (reference sequence). The CDR3 extends over 15 amino acids.